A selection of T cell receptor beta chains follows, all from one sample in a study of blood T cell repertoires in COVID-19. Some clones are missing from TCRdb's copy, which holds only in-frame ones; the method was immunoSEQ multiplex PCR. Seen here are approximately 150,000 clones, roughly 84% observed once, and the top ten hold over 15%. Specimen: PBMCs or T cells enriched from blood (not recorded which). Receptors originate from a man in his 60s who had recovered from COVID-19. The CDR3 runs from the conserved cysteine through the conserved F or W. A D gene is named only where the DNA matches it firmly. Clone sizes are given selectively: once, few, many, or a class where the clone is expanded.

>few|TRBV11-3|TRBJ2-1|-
TGTGCCAGCAGCTTGGGGGGGCACAATGAGCAGTTCTTC
CASSLGGHNEQFF
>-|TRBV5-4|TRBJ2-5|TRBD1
TGTGCCAGCAGCAAGGGACAGCCGGGGGAGACCCAGTACTTC
CASSKGQPGETQYF
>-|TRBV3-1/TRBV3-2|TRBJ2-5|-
TGTGCCAGCAGCCAAGATCTAGGCGCCAGGGGAGAGACCCAGTACTTC
CASSQDLGARGETQYF
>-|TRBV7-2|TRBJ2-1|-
TGTGCCAGCAGCACCAGTGGGTCTGAGGGCAATGAGCAGTTCTTC
CASSTSGSEGNEQFF
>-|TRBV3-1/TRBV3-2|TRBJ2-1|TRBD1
TGTGCCAGCAGCCACTACAGACCGGGACAGGGGGTCAATGAGCAGTTCTTC
CASSHYRPGQGVNEQFF
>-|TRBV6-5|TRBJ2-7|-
TGTGCCAGCAGCCGGGATTACGAGCAGTACTTC
CASSRDYEQYF
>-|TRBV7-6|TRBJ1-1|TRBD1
TGTGCCAGCAGCCTTGGACAGGGAAACACTGAAGCTTTCTTT
CASSLGQGNTEAFF
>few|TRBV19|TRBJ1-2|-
TGTGCCAGTAGTATCTACCCCGCGACAGACGGCGGCTACACCTTC
CASSIYPATDGGYTF
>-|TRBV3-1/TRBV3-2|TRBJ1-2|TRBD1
TGTGCCAGCAGCCAGGGACAGGGCTACACCTTC
CASSQGQGYTF
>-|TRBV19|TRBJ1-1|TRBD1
TGTGCCAGTAGTTCTACAGGGGACACTGAAGCTTTCTTT
CASSSTGDTEAFF
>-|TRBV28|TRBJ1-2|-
TGTGCCAGCAGTTCCGGGAGTCTTGGCTACACCTTC
CASSSGSLGYTF
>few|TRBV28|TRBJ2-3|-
TGTGCCAGCAGCCGAGACAGTACAGATACGCAGTATTTT
CASSRDSTDTQYF
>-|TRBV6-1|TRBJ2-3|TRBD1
TGTGCCAGCAGTGTAGAGACAGGGCGTTCAACAGATACGCAGTATTTT
CASSVETGRSTDTQYF
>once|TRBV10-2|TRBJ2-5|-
TGCGCCAGCCGGGGACAACTCTTAGAGACCCAGTACTTC
CASRGQLLETQYF
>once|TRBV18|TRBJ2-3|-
TGTGCCAGTGCCGCCCAGGGTCGGACAGATACGCAGTATTTT
CASAAQGRTDTQYF
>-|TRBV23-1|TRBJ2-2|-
TGCGCCAGCAGTCAATCTTACACACCTCGAAAATTAAAAAACACCGGGGAGCTGTTTTTT
CASSQSYTPRKLKNTGELFF
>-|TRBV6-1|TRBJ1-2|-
TGTGCCAGCAGTTTAATACAGGGCATAGGCGGCTACACCTTC
CASSLIQGIGGYTF
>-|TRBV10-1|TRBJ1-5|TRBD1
TGCGCCAGCAGTGGACAGGGACAGGGAGGCAATCAGCCCCAGCATTTT
CASSGQGQGGNQPQHF
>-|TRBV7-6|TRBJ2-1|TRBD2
TGTGCCAGCAGCTCTCGGGCTGGGAGGGTCTACAATGAGCAGTTCTTC
CASSSRAGRVYNEQFF
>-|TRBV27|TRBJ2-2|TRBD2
TGTGCCAGCAGTTTGACTAGCGGGAATTCCGGGGAGCTGTTTTTT
CASSLTSGNSGELFF
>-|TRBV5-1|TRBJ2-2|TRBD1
TGCGCCAGCAGCTTGGCCGGGACAGGCCCCGGGGAGCTGTTTTTT
CASSLAGTGPGELFF
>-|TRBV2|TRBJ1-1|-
TGTGCCAGCAGGGGAGGGAGGTCGAACACTGAAGCTTTCTTT
CASRGGRSNTEAFF
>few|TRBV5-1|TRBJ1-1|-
TGCGCCAGCAGCTTGGAGCGGATGAACACTGAAGCTTTCTTT
CASSLERMNTEAFF
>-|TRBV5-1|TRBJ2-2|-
TGCGCCAGCAGCTTGGACAGGGTTTCCTTGGCCGGGGAGCTGTTTTTT
CASSLDRVSLAGELFF
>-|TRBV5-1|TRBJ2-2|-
TGCGCCAGCAGCTTTAATACAGACACCGGGGAGCTGTTTTTT
CASSFNTDTGELFF
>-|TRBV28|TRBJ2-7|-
TGTGCCAGCAGTTTATCTATCTCCTACGAGCAGTACTTC
CASSLSISYEQYF
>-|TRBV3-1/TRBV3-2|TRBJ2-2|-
TGTGCCAGCAGCCAAGCAGGGGCGAGCACCGGGGAGCTGTTTTTT
CASSQAGASTGELFF
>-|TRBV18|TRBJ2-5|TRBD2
TGTGCCAGCTCACTCGGAGCGGGGGAGACCCAGTACTTC
CASSLGAGETQYF
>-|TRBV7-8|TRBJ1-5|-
TGTGCCAGCAGCTTAGGAGCGGGGAGGGCCAATCAGCCCCAGCATTTT
CASSLGAGRANQPQHF
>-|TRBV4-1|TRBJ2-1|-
TGCGCCAGCAGCCAAGAGCGGGAAAACAATGAGCAGTTCTTC
CASSQERENNEQFF
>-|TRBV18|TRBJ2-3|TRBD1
TGTGCCAGCTCACCACCTACAGGGGGCCGTGGGACAGATACGCAGTATTTT
CASSPPTGGRGTDTQYF
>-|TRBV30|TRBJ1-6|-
TGTGCCTGGAGATTTCAGGGGCCCCAGGGGTCCTATAATTCACCCCTCCACTTT
CAWRFQGPQGSYNSPLHF
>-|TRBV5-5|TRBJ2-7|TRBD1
TGTGCCAGCAGCTTGGAAGGGACAGGGGTCCACGAGCAGTACTTC
CASSLEGTGVHEQYF
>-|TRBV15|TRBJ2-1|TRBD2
TGTGCCACCAGCAGTCCCTTTGTGACTAGCGGGGGTAGGTATGAGCAGTTCTTC
CATSSPFVTSGGRYEQFF
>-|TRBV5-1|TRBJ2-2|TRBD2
TGCGCCAGCAGCATCGGACTAGCCGCCGGGGAGCTGTTTTTT
CASSIGLAAGELFF
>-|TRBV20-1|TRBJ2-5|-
TGCAGTGCCTTAGTATTAGAGACCCAGTACTTC
CSALVLETQYF
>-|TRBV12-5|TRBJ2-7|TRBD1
TGTGCTAGTGGTTTGGGTGCCAGGGGGAGTTTCGAGCAGTACTTC
CASGLGARGSFEQYF
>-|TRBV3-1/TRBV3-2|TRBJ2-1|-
TGTGCCAGCACCCCTTCAGGGGTCCCTCGGGATGAGCAGTTCTTC
CASTPSGVPRDEQFF
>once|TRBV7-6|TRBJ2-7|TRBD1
TGTGCCAGCAGCTTAAGTCTGGGACAGGGGGCTGGAGAGCAGTACTTC
CASSLSLGQGAGEQYF
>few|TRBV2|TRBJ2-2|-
TGTGCCAGCATCGCGCAGGGCGGAGTAGGGGAGCTGTTTTTT
CASIAQGGVGELFF
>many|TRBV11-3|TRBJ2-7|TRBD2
TGTGCCAGCAGCTTAGGGGGACTAGCATCCGAGCAGTACTTC
CASSLGGLASEQYF
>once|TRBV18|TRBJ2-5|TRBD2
TGTGCCAGCTCACCAGGACTAGCGGGGGGTGAGACCCAGTACTTC
CASSPGLAGGETQYF
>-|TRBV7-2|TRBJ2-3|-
TGTGCCAGCAACGCGGGGTGGGGAGATACGCAGTATTTT
CASNAGWGDTQYF
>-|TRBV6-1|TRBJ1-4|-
TGTGCCAGCAGTGTCGACTCAGGGGCGGGTTCTGAAAAACTGTTTTTT
CASSVDSGAGSEKLFF
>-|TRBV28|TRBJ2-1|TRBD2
TGTGCCAGCAGTGGAAGGACTAGCGGGGGGGCCTATCTCTCGGATGAGCAGTTCTTC
CASSGRTSGGAYLSDEQFF
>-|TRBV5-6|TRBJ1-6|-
TGTGCCAGCAGCTTGTGGCGACAGAGCTCCTATAATTCACCCCTCCACTTT
CASSLWRQSSYNSPLHF
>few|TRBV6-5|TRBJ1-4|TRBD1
TGTGCCAGCAGTAGAACGGGACAGGTTAATGAAAAACTGTTTTTT
CASSRTGQVNEKLFF
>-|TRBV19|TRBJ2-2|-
TGTGCCAGTAGTAGGACAGAAAACACCGGGGAGCTGTTTTTT
CASSRTENTGELFF